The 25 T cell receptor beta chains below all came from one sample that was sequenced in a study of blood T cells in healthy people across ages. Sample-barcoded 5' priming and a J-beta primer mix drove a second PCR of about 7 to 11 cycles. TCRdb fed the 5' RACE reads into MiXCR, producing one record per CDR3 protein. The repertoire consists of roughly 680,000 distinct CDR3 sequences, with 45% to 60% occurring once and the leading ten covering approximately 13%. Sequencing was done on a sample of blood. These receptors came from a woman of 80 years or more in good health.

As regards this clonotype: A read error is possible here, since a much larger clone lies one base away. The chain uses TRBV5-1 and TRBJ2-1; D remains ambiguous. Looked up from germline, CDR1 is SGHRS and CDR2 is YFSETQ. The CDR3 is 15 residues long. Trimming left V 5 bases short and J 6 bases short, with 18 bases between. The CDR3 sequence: CASRVIVTAGNEQFF. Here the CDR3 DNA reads TGCGCCAGCAGGGTTATCGTGACTGCCGGCAATGAGCAGTTCTTC.

The CDR3 bases are TGTGCCAGCAGCGTAATCGGGGACGAGCAGTACTTC. This gives the protein CASSVIGDEQYF. This rearrangement joins TRBV7-9 to TRBJ2-4, with D maybe TRBD2 (5 bases). The end of the DNA is better explained by TRBJ2-7, so the J call may be wrong. The CDR3 runs 12 residues. Germline CDR1 and CDR2: SEHNR and FQNEAQ (reference sequence).

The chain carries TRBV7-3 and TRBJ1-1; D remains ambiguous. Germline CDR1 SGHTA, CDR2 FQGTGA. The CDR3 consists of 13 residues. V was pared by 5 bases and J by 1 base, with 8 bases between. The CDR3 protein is CASSTGSNTEAFF. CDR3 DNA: TGTGCCAGCAGCACGGGATCGAACACTGAAGCTTTCTTT.

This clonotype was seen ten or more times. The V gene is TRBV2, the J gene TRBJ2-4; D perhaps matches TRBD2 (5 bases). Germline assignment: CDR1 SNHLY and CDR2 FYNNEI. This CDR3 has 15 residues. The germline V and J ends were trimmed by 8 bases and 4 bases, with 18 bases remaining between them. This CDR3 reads CASVESGTRKNIQYF. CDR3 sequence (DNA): TGTGCCAGCGTGGAGTCGGGAACCAGGAAAAACATTCAGTACTTC.

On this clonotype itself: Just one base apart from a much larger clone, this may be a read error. CDR3 sequence: CASSFGPIEQYF. CDR3 DNA: TGTGCCAGCAGCTTTGGCCCAATCGAGCAGTACTTC. This chain connects TRBV7-2 to TRBJ2-7; D not certain. V dropped 3 bases and J dropped 6 bases, with 9 bases sitting between them. This CDR3 has 12 amino acids. Germline assignment: CDR1 SGHTA and CDR2 FQGNSA. Full variable domain (missing parts from reference TRBV7-2 and TRBJ2-7): GAGVSQSPSNKVTEKGKDVELRCDPISGHTALYWYRQSLGQGLEFLIYFQGNSAPDKSGLPSDRFSAERTGGSVSTLTIQRTQQEDSAVYLCASSFGPIEQYFGPGTRLTVT.

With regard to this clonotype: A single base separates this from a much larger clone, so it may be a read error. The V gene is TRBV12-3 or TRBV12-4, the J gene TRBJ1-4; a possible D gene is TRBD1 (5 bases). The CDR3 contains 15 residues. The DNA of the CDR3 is TGTGCCAGCAGCCCCGGGGCTGCAACTAATGGAAAACTGTTTTTT. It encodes CASSPGAATNGKLFF.

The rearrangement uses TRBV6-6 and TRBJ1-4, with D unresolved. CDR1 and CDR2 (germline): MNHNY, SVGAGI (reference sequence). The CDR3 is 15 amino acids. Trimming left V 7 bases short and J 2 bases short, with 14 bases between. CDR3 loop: CASTLLGRTNEKLFF. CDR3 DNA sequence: TGTGCCAGCACGCTACTAGGGAGGACTAATGAAAAACTGTTTTTT.

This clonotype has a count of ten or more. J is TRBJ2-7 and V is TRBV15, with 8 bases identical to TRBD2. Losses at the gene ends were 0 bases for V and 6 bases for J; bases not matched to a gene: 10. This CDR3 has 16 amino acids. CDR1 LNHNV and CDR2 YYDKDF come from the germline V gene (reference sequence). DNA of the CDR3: TGTGCCACCAGCAGAGACACGGGAGGGCCGGCCGCCGAGCAGTACTTC. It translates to CATSRDTGGPAAEQYF.

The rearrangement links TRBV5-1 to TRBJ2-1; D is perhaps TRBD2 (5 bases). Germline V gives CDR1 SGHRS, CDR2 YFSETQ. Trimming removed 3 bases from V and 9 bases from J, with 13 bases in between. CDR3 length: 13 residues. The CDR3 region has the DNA TGCGCCAGCAGCTCGGGGTTGCGAAGTGAGCAGTTCTTC. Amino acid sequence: CASSSGLRSEQFF.

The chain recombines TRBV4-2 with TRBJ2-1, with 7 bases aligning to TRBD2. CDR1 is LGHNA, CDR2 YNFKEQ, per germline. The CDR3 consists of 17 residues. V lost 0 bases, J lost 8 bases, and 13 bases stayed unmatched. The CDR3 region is CASSQDKSGTPRDEQFF. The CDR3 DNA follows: TGTGCCAGCAGCCAAGATAAGAGCGGGACCCCTCGGGATGAGCAGTTCTTC.

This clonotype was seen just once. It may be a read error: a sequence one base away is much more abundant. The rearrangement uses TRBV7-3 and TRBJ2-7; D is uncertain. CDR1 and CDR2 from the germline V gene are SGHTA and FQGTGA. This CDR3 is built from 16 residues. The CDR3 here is CTSSFIGTRAPYEQYF. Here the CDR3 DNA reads TGTACCAGCAGCTTTATCGGTACAAGGGCCCCCTACGAGCAGTACTTC.

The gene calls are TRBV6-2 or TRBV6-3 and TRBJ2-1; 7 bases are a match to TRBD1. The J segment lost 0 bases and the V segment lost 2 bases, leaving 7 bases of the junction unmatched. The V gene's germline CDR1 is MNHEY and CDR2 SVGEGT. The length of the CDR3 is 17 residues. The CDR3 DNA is TGTGCCAGCAGTTACGCTTCGGGACAGAGCTCCTACAATGAGCAGTTCTTC. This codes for CASSYASGQSSYNEQFF.

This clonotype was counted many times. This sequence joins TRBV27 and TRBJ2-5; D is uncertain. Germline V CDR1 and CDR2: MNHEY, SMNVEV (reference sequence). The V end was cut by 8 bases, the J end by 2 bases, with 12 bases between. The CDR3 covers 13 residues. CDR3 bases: TGTGCCAGCTCCAAACAGAATCAAGAGACCCAGTACTTC. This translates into CASSKQNQETQYF.

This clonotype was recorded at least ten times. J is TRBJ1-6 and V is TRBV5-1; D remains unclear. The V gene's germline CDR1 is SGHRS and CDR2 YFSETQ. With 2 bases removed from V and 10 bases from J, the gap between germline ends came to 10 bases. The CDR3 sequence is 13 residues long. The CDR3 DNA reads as TGCGCCAGCAGCTTCAATAGGGAATCACCCCTCCACTTT. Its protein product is CASSFNRESPLHF.

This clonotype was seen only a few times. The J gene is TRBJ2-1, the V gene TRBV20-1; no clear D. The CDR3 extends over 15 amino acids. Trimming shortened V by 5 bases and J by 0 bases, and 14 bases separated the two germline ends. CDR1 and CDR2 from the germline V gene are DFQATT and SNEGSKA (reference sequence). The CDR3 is CSAPSTWSSYNEQFF. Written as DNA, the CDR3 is TGCAGTGCTCCCAGCACCTGGAGCTCCTACAATGAGCAGTTCTTC.

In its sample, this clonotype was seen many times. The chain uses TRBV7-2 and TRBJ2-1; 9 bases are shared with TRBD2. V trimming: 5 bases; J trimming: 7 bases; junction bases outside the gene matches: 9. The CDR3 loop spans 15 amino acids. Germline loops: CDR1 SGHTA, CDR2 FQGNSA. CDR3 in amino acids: CASSPRTGLANEQFF. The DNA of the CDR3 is TGTGCCAGCAGCCCCCGAACAGGACTAGCGAATGAGCAGTTCTTC.

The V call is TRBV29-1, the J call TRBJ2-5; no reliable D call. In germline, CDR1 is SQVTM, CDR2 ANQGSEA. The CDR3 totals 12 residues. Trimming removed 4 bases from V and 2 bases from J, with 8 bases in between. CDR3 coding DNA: TGCAGCGTTGGACACGATCAAGAGACCCAGTACTTC. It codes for CSVGHDQETQYF.

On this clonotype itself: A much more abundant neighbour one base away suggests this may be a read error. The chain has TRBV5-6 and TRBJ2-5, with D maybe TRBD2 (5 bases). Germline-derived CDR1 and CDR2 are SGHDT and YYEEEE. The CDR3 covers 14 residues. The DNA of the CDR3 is TGTACCAGCAGCTTAGTTGGAGGACAAGAGACCCAGTACTTC. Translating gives CTSSLVGGQETQYF.

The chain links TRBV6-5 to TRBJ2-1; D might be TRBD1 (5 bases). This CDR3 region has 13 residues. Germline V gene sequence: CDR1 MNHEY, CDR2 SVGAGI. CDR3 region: CVSSYSGWDEQFF. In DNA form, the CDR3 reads TGTGTCAGTAGTTACTCAGGGTGGGATGAGCAGTTCTTC.

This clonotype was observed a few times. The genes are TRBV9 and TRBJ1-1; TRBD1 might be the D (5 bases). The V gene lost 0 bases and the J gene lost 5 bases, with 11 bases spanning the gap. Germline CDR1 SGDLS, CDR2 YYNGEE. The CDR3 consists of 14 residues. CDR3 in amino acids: CASSVESGRTEAFF. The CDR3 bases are TGTGCCAGCAGCGTAGAATCAGGGCGGACTGAAGCTTTCTTT.

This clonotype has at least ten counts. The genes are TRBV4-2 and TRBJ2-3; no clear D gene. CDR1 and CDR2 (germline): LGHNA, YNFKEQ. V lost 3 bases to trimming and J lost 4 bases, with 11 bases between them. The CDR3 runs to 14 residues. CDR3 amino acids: CASSQKVPADTQYF. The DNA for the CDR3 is TGTGCCAGCAGCCAGAAAGTACCGGCAGATACGCAGTATTTT.

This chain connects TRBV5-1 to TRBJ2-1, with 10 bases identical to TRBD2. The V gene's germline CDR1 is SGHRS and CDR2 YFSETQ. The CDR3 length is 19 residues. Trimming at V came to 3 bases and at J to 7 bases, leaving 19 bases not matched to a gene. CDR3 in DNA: TGCGCCAGCAGCTCGCCGCCGGGACTAGCGACCGAGGGAAAGAATGAGCAGTTCTTC. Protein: CASSSPPGLATEGKNEQFF.

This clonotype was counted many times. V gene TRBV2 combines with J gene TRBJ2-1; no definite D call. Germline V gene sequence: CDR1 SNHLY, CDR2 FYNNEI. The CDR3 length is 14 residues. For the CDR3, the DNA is TGTGCTTTACGAACCCAACTCTCCTACAATGAGCAGTTCTTC. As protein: CALRTQLSYNEQFF.

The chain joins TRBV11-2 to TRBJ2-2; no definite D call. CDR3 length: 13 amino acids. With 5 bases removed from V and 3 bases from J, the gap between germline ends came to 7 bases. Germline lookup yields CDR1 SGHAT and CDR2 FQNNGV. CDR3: CASSTYYTGELFF. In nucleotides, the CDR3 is TGTGCCAGCAGCACGTATTACACCGGGGAGCTGTTTTTT.

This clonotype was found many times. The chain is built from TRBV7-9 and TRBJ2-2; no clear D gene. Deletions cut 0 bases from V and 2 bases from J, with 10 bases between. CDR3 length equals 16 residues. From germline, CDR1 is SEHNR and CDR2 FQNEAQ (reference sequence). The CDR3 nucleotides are TGTGCCAGCAGCTTAGCACAAACTTTTAACACCGGGGAGCTGTTTTTT. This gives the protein CASSLAQTFNTGELFF.